Described below is a single T cell receptor (beta chain) sequence and its context. Its target is unknown. These data come from a study of cytomegalovirus exposure and HLA in healthy donors. Findings of the study overall: Highly shared sequence variants in one cluster were likely a sequencing artifact.

With 60 Vbeta and 13 Jbeta primers, the PCR was carried out. Clones were sequenced by immunoSEQ multiplex PCR, and TCRdb holds only the in-frame ones, with some missing. This sample has about 130,000 clones; roughly 62% occur once, and the top ten carry 1.6%. The CDR3 contains 16 residues. The V end was cut by 5 bases, the J end by 1 base, with 13 bases between. Germline loops: CDR1 SGHRS, CDR2 YFSETQ. The origin of this receptor is a man aged 25 to 45 in good health and CMV-seropositive. The specimen was PBMCs. The V gene is TRBV5-1, the J gene TRBJ2-6; TRBD1 might be the D (7 bases). The CDR3: CASSRAGGSGANVLTF. As DNA, the CDR3 is TGCGCCAGCAGTAGGGCAGGGGGGTCTGGGGCCAACGTCCTGACTTTC.